This record looks at one T cell receptor beta chain sequence and its context. What it binds is not known. The ends were cut back, 6 bases at V and 3 bases at J, with 15 bases in the middle. CDR1 DFQATT and CDR2 SNEGSKA come from the germline V gene (reference sequence). The CDR3 is made up of 14 amino acids. The source of the sample is a study of T-cell reconstitution after alpha-beta-depleted transplantation in children. Study outcomes and limitations: When one year had passed after transplant, most T-cell counts and diversity came from newly produced T cells. The origin of alpha-beta T cells about two months after transplant was reportedly several hundred expanded graft clones. It was surviving recipient T cells and thymic progenitors that gave some patients high TCRbeta diversity at day 60.

The authors prepared the TCRbeta library with unique molecular identifiers. TCRdb itself ran the PCR reads through MiXCR, one entry per CDR3 protein. Of 700,000 to 850,000 distinct CDR3 sequences listed, approximately 15% were seen once; the top ten hold roughly 4.8%. The rearrangement joins TRBV20-1 to TRBJ2-1; D perhaps matches TRBD2 (6 bases). This specimen consisted of PBMCs, mostly from graft donor cells, obtained 360 days after TCRalphabeta/CD19-depleted stem cell transplant. The clonotype originates from a male patient aged 10 to 17 who had a stem cell transplant for acute lymphoblastic leukemia, so the T cells may come from the graft donor. The CDR3 sequence is CSAPTRLGYNEQFF. The CDR3 bases are TGCAGTGCACCGACTAGATTGGGCTACAATGAGCAGTTCTTC.